This is a list of T cell receptor beta chains from one sample in a study of regulatory T cells in long-lasting Graves disease. TCRdb recomputed calls from the multiplex PCR reads with MiXCR, one row per CDR3 protein. The sample has approximately 300,000 distinct CDR3 sequences, 18% seen once. The specimen was peripheral blood mononuclear cells (PBMCs), collected at new diagnosis, from a patient treated with antithyroid drugs. The receptor set was obtained from a female donor with Graves disease. Each CDR3 is given with its conserved first and last residue. D genes are given only for firm matches. A clone size is listed for some rows: how often the clone was seen (once, few, many), or a class if it is expanded.

d_call: NA
j_call: TRBJ1-2
clone_size: many
v_call: TRBV7-2
cdr3_nt: TGTGCCAGCAGCAGAGGACAGACTAACTATGGCTACACCTTC
cdr3_aa: CASSRGQTNYGYTF

d_call: TRBD2
j_call: TRBJ2-7
clone_size: many
v_call: TRBV18
cdr3_nt: TGTGCCAGCTCAAGGACTAGCGGGAGTATTAGCTACGAGCAGTACTTC
cdr3_aa: CASSRTSGSISYEQYF

d_call: TRBD2
j_call: TRBJ2-5
clone_size: many
v_call: TRBV7-2
cdr3_nt: TGTGCCAGCAGCTACATAGCGGGAGATGGTGAGACCCAGTACTTC
cdr3_aa: CASSYIAGDGETQYF

d_call: NA
j_call: TRBJ2-3
clone_size: many
v_call: TRBV7-2
cdr3_nt: TGTGCCAGCATAGCCACGTACAGCGGCACAGATACGCAGTATTTT
cdr3_aa: CASIATYSGTDTQYF

d_call: TRBD2
j_call: TRBJ2-2
clone_size: many
v_call: TRBV3-1
cdr3_nt: TGTGCCAGCAGCTCCCCTCGACTAGCGGGAGTACCCGGGGAGCTGTTTTTT
cdr3_aa: CASSSPRLAGVPGELFF

d_call: NA
j_call: TRBJ2-7
clone_size: few
v_call: TRBV11-2
cdr3_nt: NA
cdr3_aa: CASSFYICSARELAEITYEQYF

d_call: TRBD2
j_call: TRBJ2-1
clone_size: many
v_call: TRBV2
cdr3_nt: TGTGCCAGCAAGGAAGAACTAGCGGGCAATGAGCAGTTCTTC
cdr3_aa: CASKEELAGNEQFF

d_call: NA
j_call: TRBJ2-5
clone_size: many
v_call: TRBV11-3
cdr3_nt: TGTGCCAGCAGCTTAACGTTGGGGAAAGAGACCCAGTACTTC
cdr3_aa: CASSLTLGKETQYF

d_call: NA
j_call: TRBJ2-7
clone_size: many
v_call: TRBV11-1
cdr3_nt: TGTGCCAGCAGCTTAGAAGGGAGGACCTACGAGCAGTACTTC
cdr3_aa: CASSLEGRTYEQYF

d_call: NA
j_call: TRBJ2-7
clone_size: many
v_call: TRBV20-1
cdr3_nt: TGCAGTGCTCCACATAGCGGTTCCTACGAGCAGTACTTC
cdr3_aa: CSAPHSGSYEQYF

d_call: NA
j_call: TRBJ2-5
clone_size: many
v_call: TRBV6-1
cdr3_nt: TGTGCCAGCAGTCGATTGAGCGGACAAGAGACCCAGTACTTC
cdr3_aa: CASSRLSGQETQYF

d_call: TRBD1
j_call: TRBJ1-1
clone_size: many
v_call: TRBV4-1
cdr3_nt: TGCGCCAGCAGCCTCTACTCGGGACAGGAGAACACTGAAGCTTTCTTT
cdr3_aa: CASSLYSGQENTEAFF

d_call: NA
j_call: TRBJ2-3
clone_size: NA
v_call: TRBV2
cdr3_nt: TGTGCCAGCAGGTGGGACGGAGGGGCAGATACGCAGTATTTT
cdr3_aa: CASRWDGGADTQYF

d_call: TRBD2
j_call: TRBJ2-7
clone_size: NA
v_call: TRBV4-2
cdr3_nt: TGTGCCAGCAGCCCGACTAGCGACCTCTCCTACGAGCAGTACTTC
cdr3_aa: CASSPTSDLSYEQYF

d_call: NA
j_call: TRBJ2-2
clone_size: NA
v_call: TRBV2
cdr3_nt: TGTGCCAGCCTCCAGGGTATGAACACCGGGGAGCTGTTTTTT
cdr3_aa: CASLQGMNTGELFF

d_call: TRBD1
j_call: TRBJ1-6
clone_size: few
v_call: TRBV15
cdr3_nt: TGTGCCACCGCCCCAGACTGGACAGGGAATGGCAATTCACCCCTCCACTTT
cdr3_aa: CATAPDWTGNGNSPLHF

d_call: NA
j_call: TRBJ1-2
clone_size: NA
v_call: TRBV28
cdr3_nt: TGTGCCAGCAGCCCTGCCAGGGCAGAAGCCAACTATGGCTACACCTTC
cdr3_aa: CASSPARAEANYGYTF

d_call: TRBD2
j_call: TRBJ2-1
clone_size: many
v_call: TRBV6-1
cdr3_nt: TGTGCCAGCAGTACATTAGCGGGGGATGAGCAGTTCTTC
cdr3_aa: CASSTLAGDEQFF

d_call: TRBD2
j_call: TRBJ2-1
clone_size: many
v_call: TRBV7-3
cdr3_nt: TGTGCCAGCAGTTCCTTTAGCGGGAGGTTTAATGAGCAGTTCTTC
cdr3_aa: CASSSFSGRFNEQFF

d_call: NA
j_call: TRBJ1-1
clone_size: NA
v_call: TRBV20-1
cdr3_nt: TGCAGTGCTAGGGGGCAAGTGGGCACTGAAGCTTTCTTT
cdr3_aa: CSARGQVGTEAFF

d_call: NA
j_call: TRBJ2-1
clone_size: few
v_call: TRBV4-1
cdr3_nt: TGCGCCAGCAGCCATGGAGAGGGTCCCGTTGGCCCTTATGGGCAGTTCTTC
cdr3_aa: CASSHGEGPVGPYGQFF

d_call: TRBD2
j_call: TRBJ2-7
clone_size: many
v_call: TRBV12-3/TRBV12-4
cdr3_nt: TGTGCCAGCAGTTTGACTAGCGGCCCCTCCTACGAGCAGTACTTC
cdr3_aa: CASSLTSGPSYEQYF

d_call: NA
j_call: TRBJ2-4
clone_size: many
v_call: TRBV10-2
cdr3_nt: TGCGCCAGCAGTGAGAGAGTTAAAAACATTCAGTACTTC
cdr3_aa: CASSERVKNIQYF

d_call: NA
j_call: TRBJ2-7
clone_size: many
v_call: TRBV28
cdr3_nt: TGTGCCAGCAGTTTACCGGGGGGACAGGCCCACGAGCAGTACTTC
cdr3_aa: CASSLPGGQAHEQYF

d_call: NA
j_call: TRBJ2-2
clone_size: few
v_call: TRBV5-4
cdr3_nt: TGTGCCAGCAGCGAAATGACTACGAACACCGGGGAGCTGTTTTTT
cdr3_aa: CASSEMTTNTGELFF

d_call: TRBD2
j_call: TRBJ2-1
clone_size: few
v_call: TRBV20-1
cdr3_nt: TGCAGTGCTAGAGATCTAACTAGCGAGCCCCGGCACTTC
cdr3_aa: CSARDLTSEPRHF

d_call: NA
j_call: TRBJ2-1
clone_size: few
v_call: TRBV12-3/TRBV12-4
cdr3_nt: TGTGCCAGCAGTGGACCCCCCAGGGATGAGCAGTTCTTC
cdr3_aa: CASSGPPRDEQFF

d_call: NA
j_call: TRBJ2-3
clone_size: NA
v_call: TRBV7-2
cdr3_nt: TGTGCCAGCAGCCTAGATGGGTGGGATACGCAGTATTTT
cdr3_aa: CASSLDGWDTQYF

d_call: NA
j_call: TRBJ1-6
clone_size: NA
v_call: TRBV3-1
cdr3_nt: TGTGCCAGCAGCCAAGATCGACACGATAATTCACCCCTCCACTTT
cdr3_aa: CASSQDRHDNSPLHF

d_call: TRBD1
j_call: TRBJ1-2
clone_size: many
v_call: TRBV10-3
cdr3_nt: TGTGCCATCAGTGATTACGTGGGACAGGGGGACGGCTACACCTTC
cdr3_aa: CAISDYVGQGDGYTF

d_call: NA
j_call: TRBJ2-3
clone_size: NA
v_call: TRBV20-1
cdr3_nt: TGCAGTGCTATCCCCGTGTCGTCCTCCACAGATACGCAGTATTTT
cdr3_aa: CSAIPVSSSTDTQYF

d_call: NA
j_call: TRBJ2-3
clone_size: few
v_call: TRBV24-1
cdr3_nt: TGTGCCACCAGTGATTCGGGGATAGATACGCAGTATTTT
cdr3_aa: CATSDSGIDTQYF

d_call: NA
j_call: TRBJ2-7
clone_size: many
v_call: TRBV12-3/TRBV12-4
cdr3_nt: TGTGCCAGCAGGGCCCCGGGCCTCCTGAGGGAGCAGTACTTC
cdr3_aa: CASRAPGLLREQYF

d_call: TRBD1
j_call: TRBJ1-5
clone_size: many
v_call: TRBV12-3/TRBV12-4
cdr3_nt: TGTGCCAGCAGTTCTGGACCCACAGGGGGTAGCAATCAGCCCCAGCATTTT
cdr3_aa: CASSSGPTGGSNQPQHF

d_call: NA
j_call: TRBJ2-7
clone_size: few
v_call: TRBV3-1
cdr3_nt: TGTGCCAGCAGCCAAGATCGTCTAGCTTCCTACGAGCAGTACTTC
cdr3_aa: CASSQDRLASYEQYF

d_call: NA
j_call: TRBJ2-7
clone_size: few
v_call: TRBV7-2
cdr3_nt: TGTGCCAGCAGCTTTATTAACGAGCAGTACTTC
cdr3_aa: CASSFINEQYF

d_call: NA
j_call: TRBJ2-3
clone_size: many
v_call: TRBV2
cdr3_nt: TGCGCCAGCAGCTTGGACGGGGTTAGCACAGATACGCAGTATTTT
cdr3_aa: CASSLDGVSTDTQYF

d_call: TRBD2
j_call: TRBJ2-1
clone_size: few
v_call: TRBV6-1
cdr3_nt: TGTGCCAGCAGTGCCGAGCGGGAGCCATTCGGCGCCTACAATGAGCAGTTCTTC
cdr3_aa: CASSAEREPFGAYNEQFF

d_call: TRBD1
j_call: TRBJ1-4
clone_size: many
v_call: TRBV7-9
cdr3_nt: TGTGCCAGCAGCTCGACAGGGGGGGATGAAAAACTGTTTTTT
cdr3_aa: CASSSTGGDEKLFF

d_call: TRBD1
j_call: TRBJ1-5
clone_size: many
v_call: TRBV7-8
cdr3_nt: TGTGCCAGCAGGAAAACAGGGGATAGCAATCAGCCCCAGCATTTT
cdr3_aa: CASRKTGDSNQPQHF

d_call: TRBD2
j_call: TRBJ2-3
clone_size: many
v_call: TRBV7-3
cdr3_nt: TGTGCCAGCAGCAGAGGGACTAGACTCACAGATACGCAGTATTTT
cdr3_aa: CASSRGTRLTDTQYF

d_call: TRBD1
j_call: TRBJ2-3
clone_size: few
v_call: TRBV19
cdr3_nt: TGTGCCAGTAGTAGGGGACAGGGGGTAGTAGATACGCAGTATTTT
cdr3_aa: CASSRGQGVVDTQYF

d_call: TRBD1
j_call: TRBJ2-5
clone_size: many
v_call: TRBV6-4
cdr3_nt: TGTGCCAGCAGTGACTTCTTCCCCGGGACAGCCCAAGAGACCCAGTACTTC
cdr3_aa: CASSDFFPGTAQETQYF

d_call: NA
j_call: TRBJ1-1
clone_size: many
v_call: TRBV27
cdr3_nt: TGTGCCAGCAGTTTGCGGGGGAAAGCTGAAGCTTTCTTT
cdr3_aa: CASSLRGKAEAFF

d_call: NA
j_call: TRBJ2-3
clone_size: NA
v_call: TRBV5-1
cdr3_nt: TGCGCCAGCAGCTGGGGCCCCAATTTAGAGAGCGCCAATAGCGATACGCAGTATTTT
cdr3_aa: CASSWGPNLESANSDTQYF

d_call: NA
j_call: TRBJ2-5
clone_size: many
v_call: TRBV28
cdr3_nt: TGTGCCAGCAGCGAGCAACGGGGGATGCAAGAGACCCAGTACTTC
cdr3_aa: CASSEQRGMQETQYF

d_call: TRBD1
j_call: TRBJ1-1
clone_size: NA
v_call: TRBV6-2/TRBV6-3
cdr3_nt: TGTGCCAGCAGTTCCCTTCATGGGACAGGGGTGAACACTGAAGCTTTCTTT
cdr3_aa: CASSSLHGTGVNTEAFF

d_call: NA
j_call: TRBJ2-5
clone_size: many
v_call: TRBV5-1
cdr3_nt: TGCGCCAGCAGCTCACTTGGGACCGAACAAGAGACCCAGTACTTC
cdr3_aa: CASSSLGTEQETQYF